Listed below are T cell receptor beta chains from one sample, sequenced in a study of technical replicates of blood from a handful of donors. Method: immunoSEQ multiplex PCR; TCRdb's copy keeps in-frame clones and lacks some. The sample shows some 75,000 clones, around 96% of them seen only once. What was sequenced was T cells isolated from PBMCs. The receptors stem from a human donor in good health. The CDR3 runs from the conserved cysteine through the conserved F or W. D genes are given only for firm matches. Rows give clone size only sometimes, using once, few, many, or a class for an expanded clone.

V,D,size,J,CDR3,DNA
TRBV29-1,.,.,TRBJ2-3,CSVEGGEFRTDTQYF,TGCAGCGTCGAAGGGGGGGAGTTCCGCACAGATACGCAGTATTTT
TRBV6-1,.,.,TRBJ2-7,CASKNNGGSYEQYF,TGTGCCAGCAAAAATAACGGGGGATCCTACGAGCAGTACTTC
TRBV11-2,TRBD2,.,TRBJ2-1,CASSSGLAWDSEQFF,TGTGCCAGCAGCTCCGGACTAGCGTGGGATAGTGAGCAGTTCTTC
TRBV6-5,.,.,TRBJ1-1,CASSYYGRPNTEAFF,TGTGCCAGCAGTTACTATGGCAGGCCGAACACTGAAGCTTTCTTT
TRBV28,.,once,TRBJ1-2,CASSFPRAAVTGYTF,TGTGCCAGCAGTTTCCCCCGTGCGGCCGTGACTGGCTACACCTTC
TRBV6-5,.,once,TRBJ2-1,CASSYSIRGDRFF,TGTGCCAGCAGTTACTCGATCAGGGGCGATCGGTTCTTC
TRBV18,.,.,TRBJ1-1,CASSPGVTEAFF,TGTGCCAGCTCACCCGGAGTTACTGAAGCTTTCTTT
TRBV15,.,.,TRBJ2-7,CATSRGTGSSYEQYF,TGTGCCACCAGCAGAGGGACGGGAAGCTCCTACGAGCAGTACTTC
TRBV27,.,.,TRBJ1-2,CASSSWTGWGYTF,TGTGCCAGCAGTTCTTGGACTGGATGGGGCTACACCTTC
TRBV4-2,.,few,TRBJ2-1,CASSPGTHNNEQFF,TGTGCCAGCAGCCCGGGGACTCACAACAATGAGCAGTTCTTC
TRBV29-1,.,.,TRBJ2-7,CSVLAGNGYEQYF,TGCAGCGTTCTAGCCGGGAATGGTTACGAGCAGTACTTC
TRBV9,TRBD2,.,TRBJ2-1,CASSVALGLAGGSPYNEQFF,TGTGCCAGCAGCGTAGCTTTAGGACTAGCGGGAGGCTCACCCTACAATGAGCAGTTCTTC
TRBV6-1,.,.,TRBJ1-2,CATSGIGAWGDYGYTF,TGTGCCACCAGTGGGATTGGAGCTTGGGGAGACTATGGCTACACCTTC
TRBV4-3,TRBD1,.,TRBJ2-1,CASGYGTADYNEQFF,TGCGCCAGCGGTTATGGGACAGCCGATTACAATGAGCAGTTCTTC
TRBV4-1,.,.,TRBJ1-2,CASSRNPLAGAGYTF,TGCGCCAGCAGCCGAAACCCATTAGCTGGGGCTGGCTACACCTTC
TRBV7-2,.,.,TRBJ2-5,CASSLMRAQETQYF,TGTGCCAGCAGCTTAATGCGGGCTCAAGAGACCCAGTACTTC
TRBV6-6,TRBD2,.,TRBJ2-7,CASSWGTSNYEQYF,TGTGCCAGCAGTTGGGGGACTAGCAACTACGAGCAGTACTTC
TRBV5-1,TRBD1,.,TRBJ2-7,CASSSGGQTYEQYF,TGCGCCAGCAGCTCAGGGGGCCAGACCTACGAGCAGTACTTC
TRBV7-9,.,.,TRBJ2-1,CASSPWSGQLNEQFF,TGTGCCAGCAGCCCCTGGAGTGGACAACTTAATGAGCAGTTCTTC
TRBV11-2,.,.,TRBJ2-3,CASSPPVVDTQYF,TGTGCCAGCAGCCCCCCGGTAGTAGATACGCAGTATTTT
TRBV6-1,TRBD1,.,TRBJ2-7,CASSATGQGWSLIIPLEQYF,TGTGCCAGCAGTGCCACGGGACAGGGTTGGAGTCTAATCATTCCGCTCGAGCAGTACTTC
TRBV9,.,.,TRBJ2-1,CASSASATNEQFF,TGTGCCAGCAGCGCCTCTGCTACTAATGAGCAGTTCTTC
TRBV6-6,TRBD1,.,TRBJ2-4,CASSSTTGAKNIQYF,TGTGCCAGCAGTTCGACGACAGGGGCCAAAAACATTCAGTACTTC
TRBV11-2,TRBD1,.,TRBJ1-3,CASSLVPRAKQGILNTIYF,TGTGCCAGCAGCTTAGTTCCAAGGGCTAAACAGGGGATATTAAACACCATATATTTT
TRBV10-3,TRBD1,.,TRBJ2-7,CAIMGDRGSYEQYF,TGTGCCATCATGGGAGACAGGGGTAGTTACGAGCAGTACTTC
TRBV7-3,.,once,TRBJ1-1,CASTIGNTEAFF,TGTGCCAGCACGATCGGGAACACTGAAGCTTTCTTT
TRBV21-1,.,.,TRBJ2-1,CASSKGIAGGYNEQFF,TGTGCCAGCAGCAAAGGGATAGCGGGAGGGTACAATGAGCAGTTCTTC
TRBV11-3,TRBD1,once,TRBJ1-1,CASSPGGQGNTEAFF,TGTGCCAGCAGCCCTGGAGGACAGGGGAACACTGAAGCTTTCTTT
TRBV30,TRBD1,.,TRBJ1-1,CAWTTGENTEAFF,TGTGCCTGGACGACAGGGGAGAACACTGAAGCTTTCTTT
TRBV10-2,TRBD1,.,TRBJ2-7,CASSEVYGTGDEQYF,TGCGCCAGCAGTGAGGTATACGGGACAGGGGACGAGCAGTACTTC
TRBV4-3,.,.,TRBJ2-1,CASSQDPALYVPEANEQFF,TGCGCCAGCAGCCAAGACCCCGCCCTCTATGTTCCGGAGGCCAATGAGCAGTTCTTC
TRBV2,TRBD1,once,TRBJ1-2,CASSQGQGPNYGYTF,TGTGCCAGCAGTCAAGGACAGGGGCCTAACTATGGCTACACCTTC
TRBV27,.,once,TRBJ1-1,CASSFNRDTEAFF,TGTGCCAGCAGTTTTAATCGGGACACTGAAGCTTTCTTT
TRBV7-9,.,.,TRBJ2-7,CASSLVEAVGEQYF,TGTGCCAGCAGCTTGGTGGAGGCGGTCGGCGAGCAGTACTTC
TRBV7-6,TRBD2,.,TRBJ2-3,CASSLAPHIAGSTDTQYF,TGTGCCAGCAGCTTAGCGCCTCATATAGCGGGAAGCACAGATACGCAGTATTTT
TRBV9,.,.,TRBJ2-2,CASSVAAETNTGELFF,TGTGCCAGCAGCGTAGCTGCAGAAACGAACACCGGGGAGCTGTTTTTT
TRBV14,TRBD2,.,TRBJ2-7,CASSLNRGVALPPYEQYF,TGTGCCAGCAGCCTGAACCGGGGGGTAGCATTGCCCCCCTACGAGCAGTACTTC
TRBV5-4,.,once,TRBJ2-1,CASSAGLLYNEQFF,TGTGCCAGCAGCGCGGGACTCCTGTACAATGAGCAGTTCTTC
TRBV25-1,.,.,TRBJ2-1,CASKFGGEQFF,TGTGCCAGCAAGTTTGGAGGTGAGCAGTTCTTC
TRBV7-9,TRBD1,.,TRBJ2-5,CATQQGARETQYF,TGTGCCACCCAACAGGGGGCGCGGGAGACCCAGTACTTC
TRBV2,.,.,TRBJ1-2,CASSDLGRGYTF,TGTGCCAGCAGTGACCTGGGCCGGGGCTACACCTTC
TRBV29-1,TRBD2,.,TRBJ2-1,CSVEEVLGLAGDEQFF,TGCAGCGTTGAAGAGGTCCTGGGACTAGCGGGAGATGAGCAGTTCTTC
TRBV19,TRBD1,.,TRBJ1-3,CASSRQGARGNTIYF,TGTGCCAGTAGCCGACAGGGGGCGCGTGGAAACACCATATATTTT
TRBV2,TRBD2,.,TRBJ2-7,CASRLPTSGSSYEQYF,TGTGCCAGCAGGCTGCCTACTAGCGGCAGCTCCTACGAGCAGTACTTC
TRBV27,TRBD2,.,TRBJ2-2,CASSPTSGNTGELFF,TGTGCCAGCAGTCCGACTAGCGGGAACACCGGGGAGCTGTTTTTT
TRBV30,.,.,TRBJ1-1,CAQNRDGTEAFF,TGTGCCCAAAACAGGGACGGCACTGAAGCTTTCTTT
TRBV6-6,TRBD2,.,TRBJ2-3,CASSYAGGSTDTQYF,TGTGCCAGCAGTTACGCGGGGGGTAGCACAGATACGCAGTATTTT
TRBV9,TRBD1,.,TRBJ1-2,CASSEAGGGYTF,TGTGCCAGCAGCGAAGCAGGGGGGGGCTACACCTTC
TRBV9,TRBD2,.,TRBJ2-2,CASSVGLAGDTGELFF,TGTGCCAGCAGCGTAGGACTAGCGGGAGACACCGGGGAGCTGTTTTTT
TRBV6-1,.,.,TRBJ2-5,CASSSTGLQETQYF,TGTGCCAGCAGCTCGACAGGCCTCCAAGAGACCCAGTACTTC